This T cell receptor (beta chain) was profiled in a study of T cell responses to AZD1222 COVID-19 vaccine. The CDR3 length is 12 residues. Trimming removed 7 bases at V and 8 bases at J, with 14 bases between. Germline-derived CDR1 and CDR2 are MNHNY and SVGAGI (reference sequence). Points on this clone: What it binds is unknown.

Profiled with immunoSEQ multiplex PCR; TCRdb holds only in-frame clones, not every one. The data show about 150,000 clones, approximately 85% seen once. Study results and caveats: Rises in breadth and depth of Spike-specific TCRs came after two AZD1222 doses.

The rearrangement joins TRBV6-6 to TRBJ1-2, with D hard to call. This clonotype originated in an adult in good health. This specimen was peripheral blood, taken on day 0 of AZD1222 vaccination. CDR3 in DNA: TGTGCCAGCAACCTAGACTCTCAGGGCTACACCTTC. As protein: CASNLDSQGYTF.